Ten or more counts support the clone carrying this TCR beta chain. Its antigen is unknown. This CDR3 contains 15 residues. With V trimmed by 4 bases and J by 5 bases, 4 bases remained unmatched. Germline lookup yields CDR1 LGHNA and CDR2 YNFKEQ. This record belongs to a study of neurological immune-mediated disorders. TCRdb passed the 5' RACE reads through MiXCR, listing each CDR3 protein once. The sample holds 75,000 to 80,000 distinct CDR3 sequences; 5% to 6% are singletons and the top ten take less than 2.5%. General study results and limits: Among expanded clones, no CDR3 amino acid sequences were shared across subjects, a pattern suggesting private repertoires in all groups.

The sample comprised PBMCs. The sequence derives from a woman aged 30 to 39 with multiple sclerosis. This chain joins TRBV4-2 and TRBJ2-2, with 10 bases matching TRBD1. The CDR3 DNA reads as TGTGCCAGCAGCCCCGGGACAGGGGATACCGGGGAGCTGTTTTTT. This codes for CASSPGTGDTGELFF.